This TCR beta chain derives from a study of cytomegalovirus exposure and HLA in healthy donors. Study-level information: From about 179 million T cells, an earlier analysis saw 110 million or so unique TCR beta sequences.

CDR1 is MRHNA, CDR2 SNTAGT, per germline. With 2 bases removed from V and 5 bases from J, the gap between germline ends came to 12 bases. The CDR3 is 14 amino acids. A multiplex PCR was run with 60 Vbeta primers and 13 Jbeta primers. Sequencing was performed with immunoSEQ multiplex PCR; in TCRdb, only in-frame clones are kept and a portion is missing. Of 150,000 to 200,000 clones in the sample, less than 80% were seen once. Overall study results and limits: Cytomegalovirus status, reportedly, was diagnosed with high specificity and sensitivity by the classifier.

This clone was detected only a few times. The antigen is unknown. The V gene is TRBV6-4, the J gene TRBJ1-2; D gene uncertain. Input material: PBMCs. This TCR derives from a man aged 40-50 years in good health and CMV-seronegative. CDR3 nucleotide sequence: TGTGCCAGCAGTGACCACAGATCCGAGTATGGCTACACCTTC. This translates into CASSDHRSEYGYTF.